This section outlines one T cell receptor (beta chain) sequence together with its context. Sequencing used immunoSEQ multiplex PCR; TCRdb keeps in-frame clones, though not all of them. The table has 33,000 or so clones, around four fifths seen once; the top ten hold roughly 13%. The data stem from a study of OX40 agonist ivuxolimab in advanced cancers. Study details: In this trial design, patients received ivuxolimab intravenously at 0.01 to 10 mg/kg every 2 weeks. Patients treated during dose escalation were battling hepatocellular carcinoma, melanoma, renal cell or head and neck cancer.

This CDR3 has 15 amino acids. Germline V CDR1 and CDR2: SGDLS, YYNGEE. Trimming left V 4 bases short and J 4 bases short, with 17 bases between. The specimen was CD4+ or CD8+ T cells sorted from blood, collected in a trial of the OX40 agonist ivuxolimab. This sequence originates from an adult with an advanced solid tumor such as melanoma, head and neck, liver or kidney cancer. The chain recombines TRBV9 with TRBJ1-2, with unresolved D. CDR3 sequence (DNA): TGTGCCAGCAGCTTCGGGGTCGGTACGGTCTATGGCTACACCTTC. Protein product: CASSFGVGTVYGYTF.